This T cell receptor beta chain was retrieved from a study of T cell responses to AZD1222 COVID-19 vaccine. Study findings and constraints: No day 14 peak samples; only post-peak repertoires were characterized.

TCRdb's table, derived via immunoSEQ multiplex PCR, lists solely in-frame clones and lacks some. The sample lists 150,000 to 200,000 clones, approximately 87% occurring once. Regarding this clone: Its antigen is not identified.

V dropped 6 bases and J dropped 2; count of bases not matched to a gene: 3. The CDR3 length is 13 residues. The V gene's germline CDR1 is SGHRS and CDR2 YFSETQ. This clonotype originated in an adult who received the AZD1222 COVID-19 vaccine. The material was peripheral blood, obtained 28 days after the second AZD1222 dose. The V gene is TRBV5-1, the J gene TRBJ2-3, with 7 nucleotides matching TRBD1. The DNA for the CDR3 is TGCGCCAGCACAAGGGGGCTCACAGATACGCAGTATTTT. This translates into CASTRGLTDTQYF.